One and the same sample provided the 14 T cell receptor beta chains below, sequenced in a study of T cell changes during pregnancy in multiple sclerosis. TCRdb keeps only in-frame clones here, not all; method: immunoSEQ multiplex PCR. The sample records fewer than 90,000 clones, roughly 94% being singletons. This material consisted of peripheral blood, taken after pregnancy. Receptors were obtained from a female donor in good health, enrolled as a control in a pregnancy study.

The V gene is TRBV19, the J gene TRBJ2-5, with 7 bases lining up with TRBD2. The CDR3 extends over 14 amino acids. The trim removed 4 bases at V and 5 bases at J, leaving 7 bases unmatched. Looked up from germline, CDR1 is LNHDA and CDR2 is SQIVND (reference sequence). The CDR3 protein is CASSSGLVGETQYF. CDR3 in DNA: TGTGCCAGTAGTAGCGGACTAGTCGGTGAGACCCAGTACTTC.

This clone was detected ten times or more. The CDR3 loop is CASSLVPQGTGELFF. As DNA, the CDR3 is TGCGCCAGCAGCTTGGTCCCACAGGGGACCGGGGAGCTGTTTTTT. This sequence joins TRBV5-1 and TRBJ2-2; the match to TRBD1 covers 7 bases. The junction had 4 bases not matched to a gene; V was cut back by 0 bases and J by 5 bases. This CDR3 region has 15 residues. Germline values: CDR1 SGHRS, CDR2 YFSETQ.

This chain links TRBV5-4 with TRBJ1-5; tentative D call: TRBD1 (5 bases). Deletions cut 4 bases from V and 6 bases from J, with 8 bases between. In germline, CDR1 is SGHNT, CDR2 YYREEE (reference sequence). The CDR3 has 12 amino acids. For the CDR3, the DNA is TGTGCCAGCAGCCTGGACACTCAGCCCCAGCATTTT. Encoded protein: CASSLDTQPQHF.

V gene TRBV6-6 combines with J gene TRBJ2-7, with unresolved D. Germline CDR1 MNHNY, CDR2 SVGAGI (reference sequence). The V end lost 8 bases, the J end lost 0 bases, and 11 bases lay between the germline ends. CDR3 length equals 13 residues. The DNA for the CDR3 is TGTGCCAGCCGACTTCGGAGCTCCTACGAGCAGTACTTC. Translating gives CASRLRSSYEQYF.

The CDR3 DNA reads as TGTGCCTGGAGTGTACTAGCGGGAGCGGCCTACGAGCAGTACTTC. Translating gives CAWSVLAGAAYEQYF. The chain has TRBV30 and TRBJ2-7; 11 positions agree with TRBD2. The trim removed 0 bases at V and 2 bases at J, leaving 3 bases unmatched. CDR1 is GTSNPN, CDR2 SVGIG, per germline (reference sequence). There are 15 residues in the CDR3. Together with reference TRBV30 and TRBJ2-7, the CDR3 gives the full variable domain: SQTIHQWPATLVQPVGSPLSLECTVEGTSNPNLYWYRQAAGRGLQLLFYSVGIGQISSEVPQNLSASRPQDRQFILSSKKLLLSDSGFYLCAWSVLAGAAYEQYFGPGTRLTVT.

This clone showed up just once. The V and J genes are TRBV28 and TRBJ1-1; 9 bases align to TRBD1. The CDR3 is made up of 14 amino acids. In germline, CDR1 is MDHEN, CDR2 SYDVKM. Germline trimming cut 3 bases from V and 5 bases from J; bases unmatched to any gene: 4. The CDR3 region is CASSLYRGQTEAFF. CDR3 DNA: TGTGCCAGCAGTTTGTACAGGGGGCAAACTGAAGCTTTCTTT.

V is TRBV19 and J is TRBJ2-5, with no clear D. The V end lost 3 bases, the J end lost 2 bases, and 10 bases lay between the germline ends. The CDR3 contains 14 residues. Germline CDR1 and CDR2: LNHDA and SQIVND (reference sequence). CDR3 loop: CASSISNSQETQYF. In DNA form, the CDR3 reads TGTGCCAGTAGTATCAGTAACAGTCAAGAGACCCAGTACTTC.

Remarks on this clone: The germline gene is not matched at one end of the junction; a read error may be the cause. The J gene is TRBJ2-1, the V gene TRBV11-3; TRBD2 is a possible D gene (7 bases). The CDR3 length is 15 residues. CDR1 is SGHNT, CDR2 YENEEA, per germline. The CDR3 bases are TGTGCCAGCAGTGCGGGGGCGGGAGCTCGGAATGAGCAATTCTTC. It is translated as CASSAGAGARNEQFF.

CDR3 loop: CAITKFRDSPSYNEQFF. In nucleotides, the CDR3 is TGTGCCATCACAAAATTCCGGGACTCACCCTCCTACAATGAGCAGTTCTTC. The chain links TRBV10-3 to TRBJ2-1; D is perhaps TRBD2 (6 bases). V was clipped by 7 bases and J by 0 bases, with 19 bases between them. This CDR3 has 17 amino acids. CDR1 is ENHRY and CDR2 is SYGVKD in the germline V gene.

The CDR3 loop reads CAISARESPLHF. CDR3 nucleotide sequence: TGTGCCATCAGTGCGAGGGAATCACCCCTCCACTTT. The V gene is TRBV10-3, the J gene TRBJ1-6; D is uncertain. Trimming removed 4 bases at V and 10 bases at J, with 8 bases between. The CDR3 spans 12 residues. Per germline, CDR1 ENHRY and CDR2 SYGVKD.

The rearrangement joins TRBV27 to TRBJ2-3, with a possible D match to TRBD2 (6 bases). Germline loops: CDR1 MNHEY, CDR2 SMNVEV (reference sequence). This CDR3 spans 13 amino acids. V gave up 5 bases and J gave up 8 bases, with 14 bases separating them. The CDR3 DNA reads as TGTGCCAGCAGTCTCGGACTAAGTGGTACGCAGTATTTT. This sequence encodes CASSLGLSGTQYF.

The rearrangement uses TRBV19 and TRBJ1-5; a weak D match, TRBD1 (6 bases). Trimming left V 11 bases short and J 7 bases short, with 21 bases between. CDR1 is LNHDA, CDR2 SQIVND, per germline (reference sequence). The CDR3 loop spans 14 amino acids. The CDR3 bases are TGTGCCGCCACCACAATGGGGGCAAGGCAGCCCCAGCATTTT. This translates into CAATTMGARQPQHF.

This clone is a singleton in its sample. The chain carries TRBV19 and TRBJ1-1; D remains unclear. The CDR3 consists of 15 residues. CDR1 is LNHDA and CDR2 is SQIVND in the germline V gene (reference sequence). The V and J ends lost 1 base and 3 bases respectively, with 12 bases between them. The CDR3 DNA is TGTGCCAGTAGTATAGTCGGGATAGCGGACACTGAAGCTTTCTTT. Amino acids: CASSIVGIADTEAFF.

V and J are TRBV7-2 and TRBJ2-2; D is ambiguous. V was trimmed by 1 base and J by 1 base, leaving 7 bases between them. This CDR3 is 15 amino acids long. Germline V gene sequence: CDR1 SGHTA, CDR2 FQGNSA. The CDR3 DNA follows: TGTGCCAGCAGCTTAGTACACCTGAACACCGGGGAGCTGTTTTTT. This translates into CASSLVHLNTGELFF.